This is a list of T cell receptor beta chains from one sample in a study of shared clonotypes between healthy human individuals. The assay was immunoSEQ multiplex PCR, and TCRdb's table has in-frame clones only and misses some. The repertoire has roughly 650,000 clones, approximately 96% of them found once; the top ten carry 0.11%. The sample comprised naive CD8+ T cells sorted from blood. The source is a woman younger than 45 in good health. Each CDR3 is given with its conserved first and last residue. A D gene is named only where the DNA matches it firmly. Clone size is given for some rows only: seen once, a few or many times, or a class if the clone is expanded.

>TRBV2|TRBJ1-1|NA|NA
TGTGCCAGCAGTGGCGGGGCGGCCCCTGAAGCTTTCTTT
CASSGGAAPEAFF
>TRBV9|TRBJ2-5|NA|NA
TGTGCCAGCAGCCTAACAGGGGCCGGGGGAGAGACCCAGTACTTC
CASSLTGAGGETQYF
>TRBV21-1|TRBJ2-7|NA|NA
TGTGCCAGCAGCAAATCCGGGGTGGCCTACGAGCAGTACTTC
CASSKSGVAYEQYF
>TRBV29-1|TRBJ2-7|NA|TRBD2
TGCAGCGTTGAAGACGGGAGGTCCTACGAGCAGTACTTC
CSVEDGRSYEQYF
>TRBV28|TRBJ2-1|NA|NA
TGTGCCAGCAGTTTCCCACACGACGTCAATGAGCAGTTCTTC
CASSFPHDVNEQFF
>TRBV23-1|TRBJ1-1|once|TRBD1
TGCGCCAGCAGGACCTCGACAGGGTGGGGAGCGAACACTGAAGCTTTCTTT
CASRTSTGWGANTEAFF
>TRBV19|TRBJ2-6|NA|TRBD2
TGTGCCAGTAGTCGACTAGCGGGCCTTCCCTCTGGGGCCAACGTCCTGACTTTC
CASSRLAGLPSGANVLTF
>TRBV29-1|TRBJ2-3|NA|TRBD2
TGCAGCGTGTCCCTGACTAGCGGCCATAGCACAGATACGCAGTATTTT
CSVSLTSGHSTDTQYF
>TRBV13|TRBJ1-1|NA|NA
TGTGCCAGCTACCCCTCCTGGGCCACTGAAGCTTTCTTT
CASYPSWATEAFF
>TRBV19|TRBJ2-1|NA|NA
TGTGCCAGTAGCGATCCCTACTCCTACAATGAGCAGTTCTTC
CASSDPYSYNEQFF
>TRBV4-1|TRBJ2-2|NA|NA
TGCGCCAGCAGCCAAGTAGTTAGCGCGAACACCGGGGAGCTGTTTTTT
CASSQVVSANTGELFF
>TRBV13|TRBJ2-5|NA|TRBD2
TGTGCCAGCAGCTTTTTGCTAGCGGGATTGGGAGAGACCCAGTACTTC
CASSFLLAGLGETQYF
>TRBV15|TRBJ2-2|NA|TRBD1
TGTGCCACCAGCCCACGGGACAGGGTAGCTGGCGGGGAGCTGTTTTTT
CATSPRDRVAGGELFF
>TRBV5-6|TRBJ1-3|NA|NA
TGTGCCAGCAGCTTGGGCAGAAACTCTGGAAACACCATATATTTT
CASSLGRNSGNTIYF
>TRBV19|TRBJ2-2|NA|NA
TGTGCCAGTGGGTGGTGGGGCACCGGGGAGCTGTTTTTT
CASGWWGTGELFF
>TRBV19|TRBJ2-2|NA|NA
TGTGCCAGTAGTCCCGGGACGGTGGGGACCGGGGAGCTGTTTTTT
CASSPGTVGTGELFF
>TRBV4-3|TRBJ2-7|NA|TRBD2
TGCGCCAGCAGCCCCAGCGGGAGAGGCCACGAGCAGTACTTC
CASSPSGRGHEQYF
>TRBV4-1|TRBJ1-5|NA|NA
TGCGCCAGCAGCCAAGGACGGGGTTATAGCAATCAGCCCCAGCATTTT
CASSQGRGYSNQPQHF
>TRBV28|TRBJ2-7|NA|TRBD1
TGTGCCAGCAGTCCCCGGGACAGGGGACGCGAGCAGTACTTC
CASSPRDRGREQYF
>TRBV27|TRBJ2-3|NA|TRBD2
TGTGCCAGCAGTGGGACTAGCGGGACCGCAGATACGCAGTATTTT
CASSGTSGTADTQYF
>TRBV2|TRBJ1-5|NA|NA
TGTGCCAGCAGTGGTCGACGGAGCAATCAGCCCCAGCATTTT
CASSGRRSNQPQHF
>TRBV28|TRBJ2-3|NA|NA
TGTGCCAGCGAACCTACTAGCCTGGCAGATACGCAGTATTTT
CASEPTSLADTQYF
>TRBV27|TRBJ2-7|NA|NA
TGTGCCAGCATGGGTCGTACTGGTTCACTAACCTACGAGCAGTACTTC
CASMGRTGSLTYEQYF
>TRBV27|TRBJ2-1|NA|TRBD1
TGTGCCAGCAGTTTCGGACAGGGGGAATGGAATGAGCAGTTCTTC
CASSFGQGEWNEQFF
>TRBV5-6|TRBJ1-5|NA|NA
TGTGCCAGCAGCTCGGACGGAAATCAGCCCCAGCATTTT
CASSSDGNQPQHF
>TRBV14|TRBJ2-3|NA|TRBD2
TGTGCCAGCAGCCAAGATGACCTAGCGGGAGAAACAGATACGCAGTATTTT
CASSQDDLAGETDTQYF
>TRBV27|TRBJ2-1|NA|NA
TGTGCCAGCAGTTCGGGACTTCTCCGCCATGAGCAGTTCTTC
CASSSGLLRHEQFF
>TRBV6-1|TRBJ1-1|NA|NA
TGTGCCAGCAGTGAAGATGTAATGAACACTGAAGCTTTCTTT
CASSEDVMNTEAFF
>TRBV9|TRBJ2-3|NA|TRBD2
TGTGCCAGCAGCGTAGTAGCGGGAGAAGGCGATACGCAGTATTTT
CASSVVAGEGDTQYF
>TRBV5-6|TRBJ2-2|NA|TRBD1
TGTGCCAGCAGCTTAGGACAGGAGACCACCGGGGAGCTGTTTTTT
CASSLGQETTGELFF
>TRBV7-6|TRBJ2-7|NA|NA
TGTGCCAGCAGCTTAGGCCCTTCCTACGAGCAGTACTTC
CASSLGPSYEQYF
>TRBV28|TRBJ1-1|NA|NA
TGTGCCAGCAGGTCAGACCCAATGAACACTGAAGCTTTCTTT
CASRSDPMNTEAFF
>TRBV11-2|TRBJ2-7|NA|TRBD2
TGTGCCAGCAGCTTAGGGGGGGGTGAGCAGTACTTC
CASSLGGGEQYF
>TRBV21-1|TRBJ2-3|NA|NA
TGTGCCAGCAGCACGCCCGGGACAGGGAGATTGGATACGCAGTATTTT
CASSTPGTGRLDTQYF
>TRBV10-2|TRBJ2-1|once|TRBD2
TGCGCCAGCAGTGAATTGTGGGGTAGCGGGAGGGCCTCGTCCTACAATGAGCAGTTCTTC
CASSELWGSGRASSYNEQFF
>TRBV9|TRBJ1-4|NA|NA
TGTGCCAGCAGCGTATCGGGGGCTACTAATGAAAAACTGTTTTTT
CASSVSGATNEKLFF
>TRBV28|TRBJ2-5|NA|TRBD1
TGTGCCAGCAGTTCGGGGACAGTTTACCAAGAGACCCAGTACTTC
CASSSGTVYQETQYF
>TRBV6-5|TRBJ2-3|NA|NA
TGTGCCAGCAGTTACGTAGCGTCATACTACACAGATACGCAGTATTTT
CASSYVASYYTDTQYF
>TRBV19|TRBJ2-1|NA|NA
TGTGCCAGTAGTAGTGGAGTGTATGAGCAGTTCTTC
CASSSGVYEQFF
>TRBV7-6|TRBJ2-7|NA|NA
TGTGCCAGCAGTTCCGGGACGAGGGTGTACGAGCAGTACTTC
CASSSGTRVYEQYF
>TRBV4-1|TRBJ1-5|few|NA
TGCGCCAGCAGCCAAGTAAGGGCCTCAAATCAGCCCCAGCATTTT
CASSQVRASNQPQHF
>TRBV7-8|TRBJ1-5|NA|NA
TGTGCCAGCAGCTTAGCGAGGGGAAGCAATCAGCCCCAGCATTTT
CASSLARGSNQPQHF
>TRBV27|TRBJ2-1|NA|NA
TGTGCCAGCAGTTTAGTGCTAGCAACGAATGAGCAGTTCTTC
CASSLVLATNEQFF
>TRBV10-3|TRBJ2-7|NA|NA
TGTGCCATCAGTCGCCTATCCCGCCGGACTAACACCTACGAGCAGTACTTC
CAISRLSRRTNTYEQYF
>TRBV28|TRBJ1-1|once|TRBD1
TGTGCCAGCAGCCAACAGGGGGGCGGGACTGAAGCTTTCTTT
CASSQQGGGTEAFF
>TRBV16|TRBJ1-1|NA|TRBD1
TGTGCCAGCAGCCAATCAGGGGGCTCAGCTTACCGTGTGACTTTCTTT
CASSQSGGSAYRVTFF